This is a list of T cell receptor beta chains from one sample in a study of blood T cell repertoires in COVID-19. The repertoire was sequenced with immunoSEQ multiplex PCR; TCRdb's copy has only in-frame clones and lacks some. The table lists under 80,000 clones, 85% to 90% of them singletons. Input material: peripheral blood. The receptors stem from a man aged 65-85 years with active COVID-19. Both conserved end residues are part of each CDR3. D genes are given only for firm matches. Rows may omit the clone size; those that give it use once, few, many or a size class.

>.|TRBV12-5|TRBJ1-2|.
CASGATGSNYGYTF
TGTGCTAGTGGTGCGACAGGTTCTAACTATGGCTACACCTTC
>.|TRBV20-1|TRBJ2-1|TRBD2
CSASEVFLAGTLEDEQFF
TGCAGTGCTAGTGAAGTTTTCCTAGCGGGAACCCTAGAGGATGAGCAGTTCTTC
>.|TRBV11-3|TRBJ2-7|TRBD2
CASSAGLAGVGEQYF
TGTGCCAGCAGCGCGGGACTAGCGGGAGTCGGGGAGCAGTACTTC
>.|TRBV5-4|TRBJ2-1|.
CASSWAGSHEQFF
TGTGCCAGCAGCTGGGCAGGGTCCCATGAGCAGTTCTTC
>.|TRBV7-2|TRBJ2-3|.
CASSLVGYVTDTQYF
TGTGCCAGCAGCTTAGTGGGCTACGTGACAGATACGCAGTATTTT
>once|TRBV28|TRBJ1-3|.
CASTQGGAGNTIYF
TGTGCCAGCACCCAAGGCGGGGCTGGAAACACCATATATTTT
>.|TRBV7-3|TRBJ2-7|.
CASSPTGGSSYEQYF
TGTGCCAGCAGCCCCACGGGTGGGAGCTCCTACGAGCAGTACTTC
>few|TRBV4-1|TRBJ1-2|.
CASSHPGGLDYGYTF
TGCGCCAGCAGCCACCCGGGGGGGTTGGACTATGGCTACACCTTC
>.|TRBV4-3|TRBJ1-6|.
CASSRYLSSYNSPLHF
TGCGCCAGCAGCCGGTACCTGAGCTCCTATAATTCACCCCTCCACTTT
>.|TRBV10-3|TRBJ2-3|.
CAITGAGTDTQYF
TGTGCCATCACTGGGGCAGGCACAGATACGCAGTATTTT
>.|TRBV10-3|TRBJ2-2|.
CAISEGGGSSSGELFF
TGTGCCATCAGTGAGGGGGGCGGGAGTTCCTCCGGGGAGCTGTTTTTT
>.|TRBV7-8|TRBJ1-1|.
CASSRGRGAEAFF
TGTGCCAGCAGCCGAGGGCGGGGTGCTGAAGCTTTCTTT
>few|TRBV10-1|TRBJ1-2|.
CASLGGAPEGYGYTF
TGCGCCAGCCTGGGGGGGGCGCCCGAGGGCTATGGCTACACCTTC
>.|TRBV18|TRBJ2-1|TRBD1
CASSTTGGSYNEQFF
TGTGCCAGCTCAACGACAGGGGGTAGCTACAATGAGCAGTTCTTC
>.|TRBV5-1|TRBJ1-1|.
CASKTGGSEAFF
TGCGCCAGCAAAACGGGGGGTTCTGAAGCTTTCTTT
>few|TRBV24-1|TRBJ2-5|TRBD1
CATSDFPTGGRETQYF
TGTGCCACCAGTGATTTCCCCACAGGGGGGAGAGAGACCCAGTACTTC
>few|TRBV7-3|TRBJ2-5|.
CASSPGAQETQYF
TGTGCCAGCAGCCCAGGGGCCCAAGAGACCCAGTACTTC
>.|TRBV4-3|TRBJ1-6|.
CASSQAVAGLSPLHF
TGCGCCAGCAGCCAAGCGGTGGCAGGACTTTCACCCCTCCACTTT
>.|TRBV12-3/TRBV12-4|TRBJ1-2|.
CASSLGAYGYTF
TGTGCCAGCAGTTTAGGGGCCTATGGCTACACCTTC
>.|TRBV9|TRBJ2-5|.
CASSGGAAGETQYF
TGTGCCAGCAGCGGAGGCGCGGCTGGGGAGACCCAGTACTTC
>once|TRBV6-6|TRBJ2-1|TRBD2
CASGRGAGGSSYNEQFF
TGTGCCAGCGGTCGGGGAGCGGGAGGGAGCTCCTACAATGAGCAGTTCTTC
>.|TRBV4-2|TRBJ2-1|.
CASSPGQGGRASGSSRAGEQFF
TGTGCCAGCAGCCCCGGACAGGGGGGCAGGGCTAGCGGGAGTTCGCGTGCGGGTGAGCAGTTCTTC
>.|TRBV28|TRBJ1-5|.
CASSFSQPQHF
TGTGCCAGCAGTTTCTCCCAGCCCCAGCATTTT
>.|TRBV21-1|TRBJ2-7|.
CASSKGARQIGEQYF
TGTGCCAGCAGCAAAGGGGCCCGGCAGATCGGCGAGCAGTACTTC
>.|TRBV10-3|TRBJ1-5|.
CATADTTNQPQHF
TGTGCCACAGCCGACACCACAAATCAGCCCCAGCATTTT
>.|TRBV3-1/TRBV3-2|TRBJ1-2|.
CASSRAGEKLYGYTF
TGTGCCAGCAGCCGAGCAGGGGAGAAGCTTTATGGCTACACCTTC
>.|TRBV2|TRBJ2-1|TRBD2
CASSDILAGEQFF
TGTGCCAGCAGTGACATCCTAGCGGGTGAGCAGTTCTTC
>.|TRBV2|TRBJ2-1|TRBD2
CASRRGREGYNEQFF
TGTGCCAGCAGACGGGGGCGGGAGGGATACAATGAGCAGTTCTTC
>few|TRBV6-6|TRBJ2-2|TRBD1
CASSYGGQANTGELFF
TGTGCCAGCAGTTACGGGGGACAGGCTAACACCGGGGAGCTGTTTTTT